This entry features one T cell receptor beta chain sequence. The target of this receptor is not known. No much larger clone exists at a distance of one base, and base qualities are not known. This sample is part of a study of CD8+CD57+ T cells in acquired aplastic anemia (dated by TCRdb to between 2017 and 2018). Notes on the research overall: Extracted DNA from sorted CD4+ and CD8+ cells averaged approximately 3 ug, ranging from about 0.17 to 30 ug. An average of approximately 10 million reads for CD4+ cells and approximately 11 million reads for CD8+ cells was obtained from healthy donor samples. The paper's findings and limits, for the study overall: Patients and healthy controls showed no significant difference in CD8+ Simpson's diversity (P=0.060). Approximately 31 CD8+ CDR3 sequences were found in both patients and controls but appeared to be highly expressed in patients and within the immunodominant clones of the patients.

Genomic DNA was used as template for profiling of TCR beta VDJ combinations and CDR3 sequences. TCR repertoire sequencing was run on an Illumina HiSeq 2000. From the authors' description of their analysis: Repertoires were assessed using TRBV/TRBJ rearrangement plots, CDR3 size and DJ length profiles, and Simpson's diversity index. The most abundant DNA sequence in the deep sequencing data was taken as the immunodominant clone. CDR3 amino acid sequences were screened for sharing across subjects and were compared with published repertoires and the VDJdb database. The public sequencing data were trimmed at Q25 with fastp and processed into clonotypes with MiXCR by TCRdb, which kept only in-frame beta chains. Every entry covers one CDR3 protein and lists the most common genes and DNA from its rows. Here the V and J calls rest on TCRdb's processing, not on the authors' analysis. Across this sample there are a few hundred thousand distinct CDR3 sequences, with over 60% seen only once. The ten largest clones take up 25% to 30% of the sample.

The germline V gene (reference sequence) yields DFQATT for CDR1 and SNEGSKA for CDR2. Germline trimming: 6 bases from V, 6 bases from J; junction bases outside gene matches: 8. The CDR3 measures 12 amino acids from cysteine to phenylalanine. The entry retains the CDR3 DNA only, 36 bases that are in frame from base 1. The study deep-sequenced TCR repertoires of sorted CD4+ and CD8+ blood T cells from severe aplastic anemia patients and healthy subjects. Ficoll-Paque density gradient centrifugation was used to isolate peripheral blood mononuclear cells. Before DNA was extracted, CD4+ and CD8+ T cells were sorted using either FACS or magnetic beads.

The receptor's source is a human donor in good health. The receptor chain draws on TRBV20-1 and TRBJ2-7, and 7 junctional nucleotides match TRBD2. Specimen: sorted CD4+, CD8+, or CD8+CD57+ T cells (not recorded which) from PBMCs. The CDR3 here reads CSAPGGGGEQYF. The DNA reads TGCAGTGCCCCTGGGGGGGGGGGCGAGCAGTACTTC.